This note documents a single TCR beta chain sequence. This entry is derived from a study of identical twins. With 1 base removed from V and 0 bases from J, the gap between germline ends came to 6 bases. This CDR3 contains 14 residues. The V gene's germline CDR1 is SEHNR and CDR2 FQNEAQ (reference sequence). Each CDR3 protein gets one entry after TCRdb re-called the 5' RACE reads with MiXCR. Here the sample spans about 790,000 distinct CDR3 sequences, 15% to 20% being singletons. Another study also made use of these data, one on T cells expressing NK-cell markers.

The origin of this receptor is a woman aged 18-29 years in good health. The genes are TRBV7-9 and TRBJ2-5; D uncertain. Sample: PBMCs. In DNA form, the CDR3 reads TGTGCCAGCAGCTTAGGAGAGTACCAAGAGACCCAGTACTTC. This sequence encodes CASSLGEYQETQYF.